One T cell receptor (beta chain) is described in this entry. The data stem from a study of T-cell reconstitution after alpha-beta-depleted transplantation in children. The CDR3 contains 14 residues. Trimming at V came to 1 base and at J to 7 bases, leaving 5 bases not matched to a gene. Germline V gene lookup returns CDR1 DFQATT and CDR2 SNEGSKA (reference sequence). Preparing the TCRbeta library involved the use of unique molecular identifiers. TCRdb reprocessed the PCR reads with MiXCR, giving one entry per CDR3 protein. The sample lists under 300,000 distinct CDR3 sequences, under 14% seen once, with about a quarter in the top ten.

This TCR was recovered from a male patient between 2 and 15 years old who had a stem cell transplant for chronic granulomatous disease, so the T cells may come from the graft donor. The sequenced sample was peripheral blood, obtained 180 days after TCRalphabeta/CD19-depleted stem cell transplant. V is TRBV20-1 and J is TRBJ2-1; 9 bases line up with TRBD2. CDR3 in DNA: TGCAGTGCTAGAGCCGGACTAGCGTGGAATGAGCAGTTCTTC. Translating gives CSARAGLAWNEQFF.